One T cell receptor beta chain is described in this entry. The germline V and J ends were trimmed by 3 bases and 5 bases, with 13 bases remaining between them. Germline V gene lookup returns CDR1 LNHDA and CDR2 SQIVND (reference sequence). This CDR3 region has 14 residues. The data are from a study of control samples from healthy donors and cancer patients. Only in-frame clones appear in the TCRdb table, and some are missing; sequencing was by immunoSEQ multiplex PCR. The sample lists tens of thousands of clones; 80% to 90% were seen once. The sequenced sample consisted of PBMCs. The V call is TRBV19, the J call TRBJ1-2; D might be TRBD1 (5 bases). The receptor comes from a woman aged 45-60 years with lung cancer. The CDR3 DNA reads TGTGCCAGTAGTATCAGGGTTCAGGATTATGGCTACACCTTC. Protein sequence: CASSIRVQDYGYTF.